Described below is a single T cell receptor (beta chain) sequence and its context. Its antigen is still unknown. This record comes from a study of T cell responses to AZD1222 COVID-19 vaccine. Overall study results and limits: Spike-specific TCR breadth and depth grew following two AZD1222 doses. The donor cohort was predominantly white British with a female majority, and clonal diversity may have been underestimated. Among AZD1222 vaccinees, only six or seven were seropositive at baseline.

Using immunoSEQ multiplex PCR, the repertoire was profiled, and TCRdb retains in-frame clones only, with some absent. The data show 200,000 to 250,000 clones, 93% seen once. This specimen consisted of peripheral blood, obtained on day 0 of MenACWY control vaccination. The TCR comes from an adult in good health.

The CDR3 sequence is CASSLRDSYGYTF. Here the CDR3 DNA reads TGTGCCAGCAGTTTGCGGGACAGCTATGGCTACACCTTC. This chain connects TRBV12-3 or TRBV12-4 to TRBJ1-2; 7 nucleotides line up with TRBD1. V lost 3 bases and J lost 4; bases outside the gene matches: 2. The CDR3 has 13 amino acids.